These 20 T cell receptor beta chains share one sample of origin, sequenced in a study of breast tumors, draining lymph nodes, adjacent tissues. TCRdb redid the calling of the multiplex PCR reads with MiXCR, one entry per CDR3 protein. The sample gives fewer than 200,000 distinct CDR3 sequences, roughly a third of which show up once; roughly 4.5% is in the top ten. Axillary draining lymph nodes of breast cancer patients supplied the node samples. The sample comprised axillary lymph node tissue. The origin of the receptors is a female donor with breast cancer. Some clones in this sample may be carry-over from other donors' samples.

This clonotype was recorded at least ten times. V usage is TRBV12-3 or TRBV12-4 and J usage is TRBJ2-1; D not certain. V lost 2 bases, J lost 6 bases, and 2 bases lay in between. This CDR3 spans 11 amino acids. The CDR3, as DNA: TGTGCCAGCAGTTTAATCAATGAGCAGTTCTTC. Translated: CASSLINEQFF.

The rearrangement links TRBV6-6 to TRBJ2-3; D remains unclear. The CDR3 length is 14 residues. In germline, CDR1 is MNHNY, CDR2 SVGAGI (reference sequence). Trimming took off 6 bases at V and 6 bases at J, with 16 bases between the two ends. The DNA for the CDR3 is TGTGCCAGCAGAATCAGATTTGGAAAGGATACGCAGTATTTT. Its protein is CASRIRFGKDTQYF.

CDR3 bases: TGTGCCAGCAGCTTGAGAAGGGCTAGGGTAGCTTTCTTT. Its translation: CASSLRRARVAFF. The chain employs TRBV5-6 and TRBJ1-1; D is unresolved. This CDR3 has 13 amino acids. V was trimmed by 1 base and J by 10 bases, leaving 14 bases between them. Germline CDR1 and CDR2: SGHDT and YYEEEE.

The table lists this clonotype with a few counts. The genes are TRBV19 and TRBJ2-2, with 9 bases matching TRBD2. Germline V CDR1 and CDR2: LNHDA, SQIVND (reference sequence). This CDR3 region has 16 residues. The ends lost 6 bases at V and 5 bases at J; junction bases unmatched: 10. CDR3 bases: TGTGCCAGTAGAACTGTAGCGGGGGCTTGGACCGGGGAGCTGTTTTTT. Translated: CASRTVAGAWTGELFF.

This clonotype was detected ten times or more. The V gene is TRBV6-5, the J gene TRBJ1-4; the D is unclear. The germline V and J ends were trimmed by 0 bases and 13 bases, with 18 bases remaining between them. CDR1 is MNHEY, CDR2 SVGAGI, per germline. The CDR3 sequence is 15 residues long. The CDR3 nucleotides are TGTGCCAGCAGTTACTCGAAGGGCGGGCGAATTAGACTGTTTTTT. Amino acids: CASSYSKGGRIRLFF.

This clonotype was seen at least ten times. This sequence joins TRBV20-1 and TRBJ2-1; D possibly matches TRBD1 or TRBD2 (5 bases each). Germline CDR1 DFQATT, CDR2 SNEGSKA (reference sequence). This CDR3 has 15 amino acids. V lost 1 base and J lost 1, with 11 bases in between. CDR3 nucleotide sequence: TGCAGTGCTAGAGGGGACGCGGTATCCTACAATGAGCAGTTCTTC. It translates to CSARGDAVSYNEQFF.

This clonotype was detected ten times or more. The chain employs TRBV20-1 and TRBJ2-7; D unresolved. CDR3 length: 16 residues. The germline V and J ends were trimmed by 0 bases and 0 bases, with 15 bases remaining between them. Germline V lookup: CDR1 DFQATT, CDR2 SNEGSKA (reference sequence). This CDR3 reads CSARDHRRVSSYEQYF. CDR3 in DNA: TGCAGTGCTAGAGATCATCGACGCGTAAGCTCCTACGAGCAGTACTTC.

The chain couples TRBV20-1 to TRBJ1-1; D remains ambiguous. CDR1 and CDR2 (germline): DFQATT, SNEGSKA (reference sequence). The length of the CDR3 is 13 residues. The CDR3, as DNA: TGCAGCGCGCGGAGGTATGTTAACGCTGAAGCTTTCTTT. This gives the protein CSARRYVNAEAFF.

V and J are TRBV20-1 and TRBJ2-1, with TRBD2 matching 13 bases. Germline V gene data show CDR1 as DFQATT and CDR2 as SNEGSKA (reference sequence). Trimming took 6 bases from V and 7 from J; bases not matched to a gene: 3. The CDR3 extends over 13 amino acids. CDR3 bases: TGCAGTGCCGGGACTAGCGGGAATAATGAGCAGTTCTTC. This codes for CSAGTSGNNEQFF.

The rearrangement uses TRBV28 and TRBJ2-1, with 8 bases aligning to TRBD2. The CDR3 length is 15 residues. Germline V CDR1 and CDR2: MDHEN, SYDVKM. After removal of 7 bases from V and 0 bases from J, the junction contained 5 bases not matched to a gene. The DNA of the CDR3 is TGTGCCAGCACCCCGAGCGGGAGCTCCTACAATGAGCAGTTCTTC. This gives the protein CASTPSGSSYNEQFF.

This clonotype has just a few counts. The V gene is TRBV9, the J gene TRBJ1-1; 11 nucleotides match TRBD1. This CDR3 spans 17 amino acids. Germline loops: CDR1 SGDLS, CDR2 YYNGEE. The V gene end was trimmed by 4 bases and the J gene end by 3 bases; junction bases not matched to a gene: 11. The CDR3 sequence is CASSSGQGASLHTEAFF. DNA for the CDR3: TGTGCCAGCAGCTCAGGACAGGGGGCTAGTTTGCACACTGAAGCTTTCTTT.

This clonotype was observed many times. V and J are TRBV6-5 and TRBJ2-3, with TRBD2 identical over 11 bases. The CDR3 length is 15 residues. CDR1 is MNHEY, CDR2 SVGAGI, per germline. J lost 6 bases, V lost 4 bases, and 6 bases had no gene match. CDR3 bases: TGTGCCAGCAGTTCCTTAGCGGGAGGGTGGGATACGCAGTATTTT. Translating gives CASSSLAGGWDTQYF.

This clonotype has a handful of counts. A read error may be the cause here, since a much bigger clone is one base away. This chain connects TRBV12-3 or TRBV12-4 to TRBJ2-5; D unclear. This CDR3 has 11 residues. The CDR3 coding sequence is TGTGCCAGCAGTTTTGAGGAGACCCGGTACTTC. It yields the protein CASSFEETRYF.

This clonotype was detected only once. J is TRBJ2-4 and V is TRBV28, with 11 bases fitting TRBD2. V was pared by 2 bases and J by 6 bases, with 9 bases of the junction left unmatched. This CDR3 has 17 amino acids. In germline, CDR1 is MDHEN, CDR2 SYDVKM. The CDR3 spells CASSLTVAGGRGNIQYF. DNA for the CDR3: TGTGCCAGCAGTTTAACCGTAGCGGGAGGGAGGGGAAACATTCAGTACTTC.

This clonotype was recorded many times. The chain employs TRBV5-6 and TRBJ2-7, with TRBD1 matching over 9 bases. Germline V lookup: CDR1 SGHDT, CDR2 YYEEEE. There are 15 residues in the CDR3. The V and J ends lost 1 base and 7 bases, in that order; junction bases with no gene match: 9. The CDR3 nucleotides are TGTGCCAGCAGCTTGCAGGGACAGGGTTCGAGGGAGCAGTACTTC. The encoded protein is CASSLQGQGSREQYF.

This clonotype was seen a handful of times. A much larger clone lies a single base off, so this may be a read error. The V gene is TRBV2, the J gene TRBJ2-1; tentative D call: TRBD1 (5 bases). With 8 bases removed from V and 5 bases from J, the gap between germline ends came to 16 bases. The CDR3 sequence is 14 residues long. Germline CDR1 and CDR2: SNHLY and FYNNEI. CDR3 sequence (DNA): TGTGCCAGCGGCGGCGTCGGCAGGGACAATGAGCAGTTCTTC. Residues: CASGGVGRDNEQFF.

This clonotype was detected ten times or more. The V gene is TRBV2, the J gene TRBJ1-2; 7 nucleotides line up with TRBD1. The germline gives CDR1 SNHLY, CDR2 FYNNEI. V lost 11 bases and J lost 6; bases outside the gene matches: 12. The CDR3 covers 13 residues. The CDR3 DNA reads as TGTGCCGGTGGGCAGGACAGGTTGGATGGCTACACCTTC. Translation gives CAGGQDRLDGYTF. Based on the CDR3 plus reference TRBV2 and TRBJ1-2, the full variable domain is EPEVTQTPSHQVTQMGQEVILRCVPISNHLYFYWYRQILGQKVEFLVSFYNNEISEKSEIFDDQFSVERPDGSNFTLKIRSTKLEDSAMYFCAGGQDRLDGYTFGSGTRLTVV.

This clonotype was counted at least ten times. V gene TRBV7-8 combines with J gene TRBJ1-2, with D possibly matching TRBD1 (6 bases). In germline, CDR1 is SGHVS, CDR2 FQNEAQ. The V end lost 5 bases, the J end lost 4 bases, and 11 bases lay between the germline ends. The length of the CDR3 is 13 residues. For the CDR3, the DNA is TGTGCCAGCAGCCGGGACACCGCCTATGGCTACACCTTC. Translation: CASSRDTAYGYTF.

This clonotype was picked up many times. V and J are TRBV10-3 and TRBJ2-7; TRBD1 or TRBD2 may be the D gene (6 bases each). CDR1 and CDR2 from the germline V gene are ENHRY and SYGVKD. V lost 7 bases, J lost 6 bases, and 19 bases lay in between. This CDR3 has 14 amino acids. In DNA form, the CDR3 reads TGTGCCATCAAGCACTCGGAGGGGGGTCGCGAGCAGTACTTC. It translates to CAIKHSEGGREQYF.

The chain combines TRBV2 with TRBJ1-2, with D maybe TRBD1 (6 bases). Trimming removed 6 bases from V and 1 base from J, with 18 bases in between. CDR3 length: 16 amino acids. Germline values: CDR1 SNHLY, CDR2 FYNNEI. The CDR3 protein is CASRKNPEGDNYGYTF. Here the CDR3 DNA reads TGTGCCAGCAGGAAAAACCCGGAGGGGGATAACTATGGCTACACCTTC.